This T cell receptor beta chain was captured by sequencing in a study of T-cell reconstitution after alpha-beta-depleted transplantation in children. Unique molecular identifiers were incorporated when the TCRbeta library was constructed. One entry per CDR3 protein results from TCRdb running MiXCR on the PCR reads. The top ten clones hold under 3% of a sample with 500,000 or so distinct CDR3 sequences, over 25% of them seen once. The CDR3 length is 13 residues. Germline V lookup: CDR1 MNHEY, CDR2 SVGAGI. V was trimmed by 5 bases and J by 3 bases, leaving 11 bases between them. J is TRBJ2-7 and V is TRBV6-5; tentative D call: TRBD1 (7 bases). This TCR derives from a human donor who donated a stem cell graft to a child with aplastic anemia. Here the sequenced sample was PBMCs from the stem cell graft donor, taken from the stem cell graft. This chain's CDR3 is CASSNRGLYEQYF. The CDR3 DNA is TGTGCCAGCAGTAACAGGGGACTCTACGAGCAGTACTTC.